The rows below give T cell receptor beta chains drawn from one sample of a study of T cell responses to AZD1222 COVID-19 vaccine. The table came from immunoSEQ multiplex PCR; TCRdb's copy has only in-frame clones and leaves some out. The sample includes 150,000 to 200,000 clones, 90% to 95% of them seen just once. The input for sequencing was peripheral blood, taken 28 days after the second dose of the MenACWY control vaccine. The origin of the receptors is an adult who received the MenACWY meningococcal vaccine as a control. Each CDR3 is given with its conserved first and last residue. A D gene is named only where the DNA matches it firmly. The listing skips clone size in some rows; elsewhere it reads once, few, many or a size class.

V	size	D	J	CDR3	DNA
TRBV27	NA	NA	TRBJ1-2	CASSSQTSTAYGYTF	TGTGCCAGCAGTTCCCAAACCTCGACAGCGTATGGCTACACCTTC
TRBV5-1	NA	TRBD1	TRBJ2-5	CASSLGQGAQETQYF	TGCGCCAGCAGCTTGGGACAGGGGGCCCAAGAGACCCAGTACTTC
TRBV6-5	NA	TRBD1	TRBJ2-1	CASRQHGTGNNEQFF	TGTGCCAGCAGACAACACGGGACAGGAAACAATGAGCAGTTCTTC
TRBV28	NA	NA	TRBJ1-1	CASSPAIANTEAFF	TGTGCCAGCAGCCCCGCCATAGCGAACACTGAAGCTTTCTTT
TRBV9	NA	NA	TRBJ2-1	CASSHRAGRDSEQFF	TGTGCCAGCAGTCACAGGGCAGGGAGGGACAGTGAGCAGTTCTTC
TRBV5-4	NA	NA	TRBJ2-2	CASRRNTGELFF	TGTGCCAGCAGACGGAACACCGGGGAGCTGTTTTTT
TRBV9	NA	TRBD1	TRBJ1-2	CASSDDRDRGIGAYGYTF	TGTGCCAGCAGCGACGACCGGGACAGGGGGATAGGAGCCTATGGCTACACCTTC
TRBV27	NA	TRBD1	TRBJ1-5	CASSSRQGSGQPQHF	TGTGCCAGCAGTTCCCGACAGGGTAGCGGTCAGCCCCAGCATTTT
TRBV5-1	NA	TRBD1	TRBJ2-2	CASDRTGKNTGELFF	TGCGCCAGCGATCGGACAGGGAAGAACACCGGGGAGCTGTTTTTT
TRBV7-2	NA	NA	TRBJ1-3	CASSLFTLQGNTIYF	TGTGCCAGCAGCTTATTCACCTTACAAGGAAACACCATATATTTT
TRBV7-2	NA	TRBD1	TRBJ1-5	CASSFRQGLNQPQHF	TGTGCCAGCAGCTTTCGACAGGGACTTAATCAGCCCCAGCATTTT
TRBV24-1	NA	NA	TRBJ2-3	CATSDIGWAGDTQYF	TGTGCCACCAGTGATATAGGGTGGGCGGGGGATACGCAGTATTTT
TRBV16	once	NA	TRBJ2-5	CASSPRDTFQETQYF	TGTGCCAGCAGCCCCCGGGACACTTTCCAAGAGACCCAGTACTTC
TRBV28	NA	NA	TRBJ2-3	CASRSAGWTDTQYF	TGTGCCAGCAGATCCGCGGGATGGACAGATACGCAGTATTTT
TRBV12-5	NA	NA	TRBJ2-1	CASGFTRVEQFF	TGTGCTAGTGGTTTTACCCGAGTGGAGCAGTTCTTC
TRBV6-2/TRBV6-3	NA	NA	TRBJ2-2	CASSWSTNTGELFF	TGTGCCAGCAGTTGGAGTACGAACACCGGGGAGCTGTTTTTT
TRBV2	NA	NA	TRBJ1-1	CAAEDGGRAEAFF	TGTGCCGCCGAAGATGGGGGTCGGGCTGAAGCTTTCTTT
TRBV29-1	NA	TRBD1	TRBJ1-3	CSAGQGGNTIYF	TGCAGCGCCGGACAGGGGGGAAACACCATATATTTT
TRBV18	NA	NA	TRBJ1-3	CASSPPGLLSGNTIYF	TGTGCCAGCTCACCACCAGGACTCCTCTCTGGAAACACCATATATTTT
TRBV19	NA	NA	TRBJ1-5	CASSWRGFNQPQHF	TGTGCCAGTAGTTGGCGGGGATTCAATCAGCCCCAGCATTTT
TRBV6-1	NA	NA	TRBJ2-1	CASSAFRGRSYNEQFF	TGTGCCAGCAGTGCCTTTCGCGGAAGGAGCTACAATGAGCAGTTCTTC
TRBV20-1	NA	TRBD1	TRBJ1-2	CSASGGDSGEYGYTF	TGCAGTGCTAGTGGGGGGGACAGCGGTGAATATGGCTACACCTTC
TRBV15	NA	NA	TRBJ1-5	CATSPWTDRSNQPQHF	TGTGCCACCAGCCCTTGGACAGACCGTAGCAATCAGCCCCAGCATTTT
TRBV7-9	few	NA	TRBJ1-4	CASSLVQGRTVGEKLFF	TGTGCCAGCAGCTTAGTTCAGGGGAGAACGGTCGGTGAAAAACTGTTTTTT
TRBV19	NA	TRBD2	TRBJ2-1	CASSKWREGPSYNEQFF	TGTGCCAGTAGTAAATGGCGGGAGGGCCCTTCCTACAATGAGCAGTTCTTC
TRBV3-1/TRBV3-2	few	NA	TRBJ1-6	CASSQDPQRSYNSPLHF	TGTGCCAGCAGCCAAGATCCCCAACGCTCCTATAATTCACCCCTCCACTTT
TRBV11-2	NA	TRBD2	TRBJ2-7	CASRTSGSNEQYF	TGTGCCAGTCGGACTAGCGGGAGTAACGAGCAGTACTTC
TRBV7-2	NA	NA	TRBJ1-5	CASSLARTVSNQPQHF	TGTGCCAGCAGCTTAGCGCGGACGGTTAGCAATCAGCCCCAGCATTTT
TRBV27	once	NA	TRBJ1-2	CASSMTRAVYGYTF	TGTGCCAGCAGTATGACCAGGGCTGTCTATGGCTACACCTTC
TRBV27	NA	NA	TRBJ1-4	CASSLTRNANEKLFF	TGTGCCAGCAGTTTAACCAGGAACGCTAATGAAAAACTGTTTTTT
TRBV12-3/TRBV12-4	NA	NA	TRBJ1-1	CASSLTQGTEAFF	TGTGCCAGCAGTTTAACCCAGGGAACTGAAGCTTTCTTT
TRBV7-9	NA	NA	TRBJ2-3	CASSWGSGTITDTQYF	TGTGCCAGCAGCTGGGGATCCGGGACCATCACAGATACGCAGTATTTT
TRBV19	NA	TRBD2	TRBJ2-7	CASSSSGNYYEQYF	TGTGCCAGTAGTAGCAGCGGGAATTACTACGAGCAGTACTTC
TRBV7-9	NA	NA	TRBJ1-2	CASSSPGNTANYGYTF	TGTGCCAGCAGCTCCCCCGGGAATACAGCTAACTATGGCTACACCTTC
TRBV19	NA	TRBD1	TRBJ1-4	CASSPGTVGEKLFF	TGTGCCAGTAGCCCCGGGACAGTCGGGGAAAAACTGTTTTTT
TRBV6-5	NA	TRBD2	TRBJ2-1	CASSPLTSGANEQFF	TGTGCCAGCAGTCCGTTGACTAGCGGGGCCAATGAGCAGTTCTTC
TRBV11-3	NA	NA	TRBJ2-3	CASSLNPAGNTQYF	TGTGCCAGCAGCTTAAATCCGGCCGGCAATACGCAGTATTTT
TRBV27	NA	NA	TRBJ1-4	CASSSVDHGKLFF	TGTGCCAGCAGTTCGGTCGACCATGGAAAACTGTTTTTT
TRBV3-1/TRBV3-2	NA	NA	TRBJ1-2	CASSQDGINYGYTF	TGTGCCAGCAGCCAAGACGGAATTAACTATGGCTACACCTTC
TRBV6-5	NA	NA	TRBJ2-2	CASSYRRANTGELFF	TGTGCCAGCAGTTACCGGCGGGCCAACACCGGGGAGCTGTTTTTT
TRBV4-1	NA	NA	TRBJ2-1	CASSQVPTGPQGNEQFF	TGCGCCAGCAGCCAAGTCCCCACCGGGCCCCAAGGCAATGAGCAGTTCTTC
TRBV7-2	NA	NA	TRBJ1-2	CASSLGGPNYGYTF	TGTGCCAGCAGCTTAGGCGGACCTAACTATGGCTACACCTTC
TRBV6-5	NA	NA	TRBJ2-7	CASSQAVGTPLEQYF	TGTGCCAGCAGCCAGGCAGTAGGAACCCCTCTCGAGCAGTACTTC
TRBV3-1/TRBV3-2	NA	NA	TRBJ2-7	CASSLTGPYEQYF	TGTGCCAGCAGCCTGACAGGCCCCTACGAGCAGTACTTC
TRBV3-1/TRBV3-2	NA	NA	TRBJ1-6	CATRPGTSRRDSPLHF	TGTGCCACCCGCCCCGGGACATCCCGGAGAGATTCACCCCTCCACTTT
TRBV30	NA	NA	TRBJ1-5	CAWGSGLNQPQHF	TGTGCCTGGGGGTCGGGGTTGAATCAGCCCCAGCATTTT
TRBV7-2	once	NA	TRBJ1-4	CASSQGRNNEKLFF	TGTGCCAGCAGCCAAGGACGGAATAATGAAAAACTGTTTTTT
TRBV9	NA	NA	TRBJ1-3	CASSSAGRTWSGNTIYF	TGTGCCAGCAGCTCCGCGGGTCGAACCTGGTCTGGAAACACCATATATTTT
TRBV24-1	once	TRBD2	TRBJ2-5	CATSDPWLAGVETQYF	TGTGCCACCAGTGATCCCTGGCTAGCGGGAGTCGAGACCCAGTACTTC
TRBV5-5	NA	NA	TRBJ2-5	CASSLAGFGKTQYF	TGTGCCAGCAGCTTGGCGGGTTTTGGTAAGACCCAGTACTTC
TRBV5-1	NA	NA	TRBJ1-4	CASSLDTGRNEKLFF	TGCGCCAGCAGCTTAGATACGGGGAGGAATGAAAAACTGTTTTTT
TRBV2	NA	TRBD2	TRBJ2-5	CASRLTSGRGVETQYF	TGTGCCAGCAGGCTGACTAGCGGGAGAGGGGTCGAGACCCAGTACTTC
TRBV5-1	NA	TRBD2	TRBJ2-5	CASSLTGTRETQYF	TGCGCCAGCAGCCTAACCGGGACTAGAGAGACCCAGTACTTC
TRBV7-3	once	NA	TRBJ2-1	CASSLDPSYNEQFF	TGTGCCAGCAGCTTAGACCCTAGCTACAATGAGCAGTTCTTC
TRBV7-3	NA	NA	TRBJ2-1	CASSLRGRGGNNEQFF	TGTGCCAGCAGCTTAAGGGGCAGGGGCGGTAACAATGAGCAGTTCTTC
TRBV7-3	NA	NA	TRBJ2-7	CASARGNSYEQYF	TGTGCCAGCGCTCGCGGGAACTCCTACGAGCAGTACTTC
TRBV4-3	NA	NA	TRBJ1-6	CASSVSTQGTSPLHF	TGCGCCAGCAGCGTCAGCACCCAGGGGACTTCACCCCTCCACTTT